Listed here is a single T cell receptor (beta chain). Its antigen is as yet unknown. This sample is drawn from a study of response to subunit inactivated influenza vaccine. Study results and limitations: Each seasonal influenza vaccination, the authors suggested, recruits few new T cells.

CDR1 SGHDN and CDR2 FVKESK come from the germline V gene. Trimming shortened V by 3 bases and J by 3 bases, and 6 bases separated the two germline ends. There are 12 residues in the CDR3. TCRdb reprocessed the RT-PCR reads with MiXCR, giving one entry per CDR3 protein. The sample has fewer than 250,000 distinct CDR3 sequences; around 14% are singletons. The rearrangement uses TRBV14 and TRBJ2-7, with D unclear. The TCR originated in a man aged 45-60 years who received an inactivated influenza vaccine. Source: CD8+ T cells sorted from PBMCs, taken less than 6 days after vaccination. CDR3 protein: CASSHVNYEQYF. The CDR3 region has the DNA TGTGCCAGCAGCCACGTCAACTACGAGCAGTACTTC. Based on the CDR3 plus reference TRBV14 and TRBJ2-7, the full variable domain is EAGVTQFPSHSVIEKGQTVTLRCDPISGHDNLYWYRRVMGKEIKFLLHFVKESKQDESGMPNNRFLAERTGGTYSTLKVQPAELEDSGVYFCASSHVNYEQYFGPGTRLTVT.